These T cell receptor beta chains were read from a single sample in a study of cytomegalovirus exposure and HLA in healthy donors. Measured with immunoSEQ multiplex PCR; TCRdb has only the in-frame clones, and not every one. The sample comprises over 150,000 clones, about 71% of which are singletons, and approximately 1.3% rests with the top ten. Sequenced input: PBMCs. These receptors were obtained from a man in his fifties or sixties in good health and CMV-seronegative. Each CDR3 is given with its conserved first and last residue. The D gene is left open where the match is weak. Expanded clones get a size class; other rows say once, few or many, or leave the size out.

j_gene: TRBJ2-7
abundance: once
v_gene: TRBV20-1
d_gene: .
CDR3nt: TGCAGTGCCAATGGCCCCTACGAGCAGTACTTC
CDR3aa: CSANGPYEQYF

j_gene: TRBJ1-1
abundance: once
v_gene: TRBV2
d_gene: .
CDR3nt: TGTGCCAGCAGTGAAAGGGGTCGCACTGAAGCTTTCTTT
CDR3aa: CASSERGRTEAFF

j_gene: TRBJ2-7
abundance: once
v_gene: TRBV5-8
d_gene: TRBD1
CDR3nt: TGTGCCAGCAGCTTGGAATCGGGACAGGGCTACGAGCAGTACTTC
CDR3aa: CASSLESGQGYEQYF

j_gene: TRBJ1-3
abundance: .
v_gene: TRBV5-6
d_gene: .
CDR3nt: TGTGCCAGCAGCTTGGTGACAGGCTCTGGAAACACCATATATTTT
CDR3aa: CASSLVTGSGNTIYF

j_gene: TRBJ1-3
abundance: few
v_gene: TRBV19
d_gene: TRBD1
CDR3nt: TGTGCCAGTAGTATATCGGACAGGGCTGGAAACACCATATATTTT
CDR3aa: CASSISDRAGNTIYF

j_gene: TRBJ2-1
abundance: .
v_gene: TRBV4-1
d_gene: .
CDR3nt: TGCGCCAGCAGCCAAGATTCGGCACAGAATGAGCAGTTCTTC
CDR3aa: CASSQDSAQNEQFF

j_gene: TRBJ1-1
abundance: .
v_gene: TRBV10-2
d_gene: .
CDR3nt: TGCGCCAGCAGTGAAGAGGGAAAAACTGAAGCTTTCTTT
CDR3aa: CASSEEGKTEAFF

j_gene: TRBJ2-7
abundance: .
v_gene: TRBV28
d_gene: TRBD1
CDR3nt: TGTGCCAGCAGCGGGCCGGGACAGGGGACTTCCTACGAGCAGTACTTC
CDR3aa: CASSGPGQGTSYEQYF

j_gene: TRBJ1-3
abundance: .
v_gene: TRBV6-6
d_gene: TRBD1
CDR3nt: TGTGCCAGCAATACGGACAGGGGCCCATTATATTTT
CDR3aa: CASNTDRGPLYF

j_gene: TRBJ2-5
abundance: .
v_gene: TRBV5-1
d_gene: TRBD2
CDR3nt: TGCGCCAGCAGCGGCGGACTAGCGGGGGGCCAAGAGACCCAGTACTTC
CDR3aa: CASSGGLAGGQETQYF

j_gene: TRBJ2-7
abundance: once
v_gene: TRBV28
d_gene: .
CDR3nt: TGTGCCAGCAGTTCCTCGGACACTCGCTCCTACGAGCAGTACTTC
CDR3aa: CASSSSDTRSYEQYF

j_gene: TRBJ1-3
abundance: .
v_gene: TRBV18
d_gene: .
CDR3nt: TGTGCCAGCTCACTCAGCTCGGGAGGCTCTGGAAACACCATATATTTT
CDR3aa: CASSLSSGGSGNTIYF

j_gene: TRBJ2-3
abundance: few
v_gene: TRBV5-1
d_gene: .
CDR3nt: TGCGCCAGCTACGGGCGGGGCAGAGATACGCAGTATTTT
CDR3aa: CASYGRGRDTQYF

j_gene: TRBJ1-6
abundance: .
v_gene: TRBV4-1
d_gene: TRBD1
CDR3nt: TGCGCCAGCAGCCATTCCGGGACAGCCACTTCACCCCTCCACTTT
CDR3aa: CASSHSGTATSPLHF

j_gene: TRBJ2-7
abundance: .
v_gene: TRBV4-1
d_gene: TRBD1
CDR3nt: TGCGCCAGCAGCCAAGGGACAGGGCCCATCTACGAGCAGTACTTC
CDR3aa: CASSQGTGPIYEQYF

j_gene: TRBJ2-7
abundance: .
v_gene: TRBV5-1
d_gene: TRBD2
CDR3nt: TGCGCCAGCAGCTCTTCCTCAACTAGCGGGCTATACGAGCAGTACTTC
CDR3aa: CASSSSSTSGLYEQYF

j_gene: TRBJ1-6
abundance: .
v_gene: TRBV5-1
d_gene: .
CDR3nt: TGCGCCAGCAGCTCTCAGGGTCAGAATTCACCCCTCCACTTT
CDR3aa: CASSSQGQNSPLHF

j_gene: TRBJ1-4
abundance: .
v_gene: TRBV5-4
d_gene: .
CDR3nt: TGTGCCAGCAGTCCTCAGACAAATGAAAAACTGTTTTTT
CDR3aa: CASSPQTNEKLFF

j_gene: TRBJ2-7
abundance: .
v_gene: TRBV25-1
d_gene: TRBD2
CDR3nt: TGTGCCAGCAGGCCAAGTGGTGGGGGGGACGAGCAGTACTTC
CDR3aa: CASRPSGGGDEQYF

j_gene: TRBJ1-1
abundance: .
v_gene: TRBV6-5
d_gene: .
CDR3nt: TGTGCCAGCAGTTACTCATTGGGGGCCGGGAACACTGAAGCTTTCTTT
CDR3aa: CASSYSLGAGNTEAFF

j_gene: TRBJ1-5
abundance: few
v_gene: TRBV25-1
d_gene: .
CDR3nt: TGTGCCAGCAGTGGCAGGGTTAATCAGCCCCAGCATTTT
CDR3aa: CASSGRVNQPQHF

j_gene: TRBJ2-7
abundance: .
v_gene: TRBV2
d_gene: TRBD1
CDR3nt: TGTGCCTCTTCCGGACAGGGGGCTGGTGAGCAGTACTTC
CDR3aa: CASSGQGAGEQYF

j_gene: TRBJ1-4
abundance: .
v_gene: TRBV5-1
d_gene: .
CDR3nt: TGCGCCAGCAGCTCCGGACAGCCTAATGAAAAACTGTTTTTT
CDR3aa: CASSSGQPNEKLFF

j_gene: TRBJ2-1
abundance: .
v_gene: TRBV15
d_gene: TRBD1
CDR3nt: TGTGCCACCAGCAACCCGCTTACAGGGGGCTCATACAATGAGCAGTTCTTC
CDR3aa: CATSNPLTGGSYNEQFF

j_gene: TRBJ1-2
abundance: once
v_gene: TRBV5-4
d_gene: .
CDR3nt: TGTGCCAGCAGCTCCGGACTCTTCGAGGGGGATGGCTACACCTTC
CDR3aa: CASSSGLFEGDGYTF

j_gene: TRBJ2-2
abundance: .
v_gene: TRBV2
d_gene: .
CDR3nt: TGTGCCAGCACTCTCGTCTCCGTGAGGGCGGACACCGGGGAGCTGTTTTTT
CDR3aa: CASTLVSVRADTGELFF

j_gene: TRBJ1-6
abundance: .
v_gene: TRBV4-1
d_gene: .
CDR3nt: TGCGCCAGCAGCCAGTCGACAGCTTATAATTCACCCCTCCACTTT
CDR3aa: CASSQSTAYNSPLHF

j_gene: TRBJ2-7
abundance: .
v_gene: TRBV6-6
d_gene: TRBD1
CDR3nt: TGTGCCAGCAGTTGGGACAGAACCTCCTACGAGCAGTACTTC
CDR3aa: CASSWDRTSYEQYF

j_gene: TRBJ2-7
abundance: .
v_gene: TRBV5-1
d_gene: TRBD1
CDR3nt: TGCGCCAGCAGCGTCGGGACAGGGGGCGGCGAGCAGTACTTC
CDR3aa: CASSVGTGGGEQYF

j_gene: TRBJ1-4
abundance: .
v_gene: TRBV28
d_gene: TRBD1
CDR3nt: TGTGCCAGCAGTTTGACAGGGGGCGGAGAAAAACTGTTTTTT
CDR3aa: CASSLTGGGEKLFF

j_gene: TRBJ2-6
abundance: .
v_gene: TRBV7-7
d_gene: .
CDR3nt: TGTGCCAGCAGCTTAGCGGCAGGGTTTGGGGCCAACGTCCTGACTTTC
CDR3aa: CASSLAAGFGANVLTF

j_gene: TRBJ2-7
abundance: .
v_gene: TRBV7-2
d_gene: TRBD2
CDR3nt: TGTGCCAGCATCCCTAGCGGGGGGGCGGTGGGCGAGCAGTACTTC
CDR3aa: CASIPSGGAVGEQYF

j_gene: TRBJ1-1
abundance: .
v_gene: TRBV14
d_gene: .
CDR3nt: TGTGCCAGCAGCCAACAGGTTCTCATGAACACTGAAGCTTTCTTT
CDR3aa: CASSQQVLMNTEAFF

j_gene: TRBJ2-1
abundance: .
v_gene: TRBV18
d_gene: TRBD2
CDR3nt: TGTGCCAGCTCGCAACTAGCGGGGGACTACAATGAGCAGTTCTTC
CDR3aa: CASSQLAGDYNEQFF

j_gene: TRBJ1-5
abundance: .
v_gene: TRBV6-6
d_gene: .
CDR3nt: TGTGCCAGCAGTGAGACTGATCAGCCCCAGCATTTT
CDR3aa: CASSETDQPQHF

j_gene: TRBJ1-2
abundance: few
v_gene: TRBV28
d_gene: TRBD1
CDR3nt: TGTGCCAGCAGTTCCCGGCAGGGGGCTGGCTATGGCTACACCTTC
CDR3aa: CASSSRQGAGYGYTF

j_gene: TRBJ1-2
abundance: few
v_gene: TRBV28
d_gene: TRBD1
CDR3nt: TGTGCCAGCAGGCAAATACAGGGGTTTCTCTATGGCTACACCTTC
CDR3aa: CASRQIQGFLYGYTF

j_gene: TRBJ1-2
abundance: once
v_gene: TRBV4-1
d_gene: TRBD1
CDR3nt: TGCGCCAGCCGCCTGTTCCGCACAGGGGACTATGGCTACACCTTC
CDR3aa: CASRLFRTGDYGYTF

j_gene: TRBJ1-4
abundance: .
v_gene: TRBV2
d_gene: .
CDR3nt: TGTGCCAGCAGACTGGGGGCGACTAATGAAAAACTGTTTTTT
CDR3aa: CASRLGATNEKLFF

j_gene: TRBJ2-1
abundance: .
v_gene: TRBV18
d_gene: TRBD1
CDR3nt: TGTGCCAGCTCACTTGACAGGGTCAATGAGCAGTTCTTC
CDR3aa: CASSLDRVNEQFF

j_gene: TRBJ1-1
abundance: few
v_gene: TRBV6-5
d_gene: .
CDR3nt: TGTGCCAGCAGTTACACGGGGACTGAAGCTTTCTTT
CDR3aa: CASSYTGTEAFF

j_gene: TRBJ2-7
abundance: .
v_gene: TRBV27
d_gene: TRBD2
CDR3nt: TGTGCCAGCAGAGAAGCGGGGGATCTCTACGAGCAGTACTTC
CDR3aa: CASREAGDLYEQYF

j_gene: TRBJ2-1
abundance: .
v_gene: TRBV11-1
d_gene: TRBD2
CDR3nt: TGTGCCAGCAGCCCCGGGCGGGGGGGGGACAATGAGCAGTTCTTC
CDR3aa: CASSPGRGGDNEQFF

j_gene: TRBJ2-7
abundance: .
v_gene: TRBV4-3
d_gene: .
CDR3nt: TGCGCCAGCAGCCAAGATACTTGGGCAGGGGATTACGAGCAGTACTTC
CDR3aa: CASSQDTWAGDYEQYF

j_gene: TRBJ1-6
abundance: .
v_gene: TRBV7-3
d_gene: .
CDR3nt: TGTGCCAGCAGCCCCTCGGGCAGGGGTAATTCACCCCTCCACTTT
CDR3aa: CASSPSGRGNSPLHF

j_gene: TRBJ1-3
abundance: .
v_gene: TRBV27
d_gene: TRBD1
CDR3nt: TGTGCCAGCAGTTTGGGGACAGGCCGCCCTGGAAACACCATATATTTT
CDR3aa: CASSLGTGRPGNTIYF

j_gene: TRBJ1-5
abundance: .
v_gene: TRBV5-1
d_gene: .
CDR3nt: TGCGCCAGCAGCCGGGGGTCCAATCAGCCCCAGCATTTT
CDR3aa: CASSRGSNQPQHF

j_gene: TRBJ2-2
abundance: .
v_gene: TRBV10-1
d_gene: TRBD2
CDR3nt: TGCGCCAGCAGTGTACTTGGGACCGGGGGGACCGGGGAGCTGTTTTTT
CDR3aa: CASSVLGTGGTGELFF

j_gene: TRBJ2-2
abundance: .
v_gene: TRBV5-1
d_gene: TRBD2
CDR3nt: TGCGCCAGCAGCCAAGTCACTAGCGGGAGAACCGGGGAGCTGTTTTTT
CDR3aa: CASSQVTSGRTGELFF